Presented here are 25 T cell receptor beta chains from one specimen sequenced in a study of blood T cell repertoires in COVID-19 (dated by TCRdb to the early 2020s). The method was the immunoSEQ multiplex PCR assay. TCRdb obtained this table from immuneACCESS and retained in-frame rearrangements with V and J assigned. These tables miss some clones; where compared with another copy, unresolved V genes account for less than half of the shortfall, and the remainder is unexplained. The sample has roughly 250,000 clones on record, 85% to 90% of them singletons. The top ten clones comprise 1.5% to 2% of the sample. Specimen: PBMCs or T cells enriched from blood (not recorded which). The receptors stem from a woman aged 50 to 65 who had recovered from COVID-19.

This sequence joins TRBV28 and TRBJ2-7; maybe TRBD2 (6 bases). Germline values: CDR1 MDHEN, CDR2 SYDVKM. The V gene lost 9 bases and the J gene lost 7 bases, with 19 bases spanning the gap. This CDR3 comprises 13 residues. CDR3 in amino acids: CASSSGGGDEQYF. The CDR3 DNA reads TGTGCCAGTTCATCCGGGGGAGGAGATGAGCAGTACTTC.

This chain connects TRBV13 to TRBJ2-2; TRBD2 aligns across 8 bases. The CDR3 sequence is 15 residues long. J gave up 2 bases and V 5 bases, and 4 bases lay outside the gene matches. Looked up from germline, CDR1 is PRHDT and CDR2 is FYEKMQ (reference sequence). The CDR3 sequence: CASSTTSGNTGELFF. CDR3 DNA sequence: TGTGCCAGCAGCACCACTAGCGGTAACACCGGGGAGCTGTTTTTT.

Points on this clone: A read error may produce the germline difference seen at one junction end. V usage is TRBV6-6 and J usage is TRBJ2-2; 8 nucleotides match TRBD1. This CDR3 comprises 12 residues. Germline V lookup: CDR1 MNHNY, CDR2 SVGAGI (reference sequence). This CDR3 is CASRHETGALFF. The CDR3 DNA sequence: TGTGCCAGCAGACACGAGACAGGGGCGCTGTTTTTT.

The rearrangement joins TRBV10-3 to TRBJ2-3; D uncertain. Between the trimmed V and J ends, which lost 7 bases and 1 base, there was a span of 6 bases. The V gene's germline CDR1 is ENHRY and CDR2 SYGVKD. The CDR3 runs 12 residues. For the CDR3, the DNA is TGTGCCATCAAAGAGGGCACAGATACGCAGTATTTT. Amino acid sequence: CAIKEGTDTQYF.

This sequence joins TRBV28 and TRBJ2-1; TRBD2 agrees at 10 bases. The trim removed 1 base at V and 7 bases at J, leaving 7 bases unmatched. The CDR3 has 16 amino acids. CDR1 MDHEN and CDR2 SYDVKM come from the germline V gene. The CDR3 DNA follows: TGTGCCAGCAGTTTATTGATCAAACTAGCGGGGAATGAGCAGTTCTTC. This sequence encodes CASSLLIKLAGNEQFF.

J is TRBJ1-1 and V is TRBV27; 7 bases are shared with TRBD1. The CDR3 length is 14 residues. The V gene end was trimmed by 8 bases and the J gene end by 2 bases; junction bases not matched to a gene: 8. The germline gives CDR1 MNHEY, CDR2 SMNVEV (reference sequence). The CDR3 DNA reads TGTGCCAGCGGAAAGACAGGGACAAACACTGAAGCTTTCTTT. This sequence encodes CASGKTGTNTEAFF.

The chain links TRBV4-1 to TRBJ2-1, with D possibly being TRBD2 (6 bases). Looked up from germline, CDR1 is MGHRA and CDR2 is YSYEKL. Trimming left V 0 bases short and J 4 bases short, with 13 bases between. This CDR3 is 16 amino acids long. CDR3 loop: CASSQDASGPYNEQFF. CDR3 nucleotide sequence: TGCGCCAGCAGCCAAGATGCCAGCGGGCCATACAATGAGCAGTTCTTC.

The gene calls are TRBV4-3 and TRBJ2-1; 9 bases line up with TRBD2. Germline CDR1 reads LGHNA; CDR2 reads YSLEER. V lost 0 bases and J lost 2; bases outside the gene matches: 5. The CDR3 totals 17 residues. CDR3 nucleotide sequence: TGCGCCAGCAGCCAAGATTCGACTAGCGGAACCTACAATGAGCAGTTCTTC. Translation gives CASSQDSTSGTYNEQFF.

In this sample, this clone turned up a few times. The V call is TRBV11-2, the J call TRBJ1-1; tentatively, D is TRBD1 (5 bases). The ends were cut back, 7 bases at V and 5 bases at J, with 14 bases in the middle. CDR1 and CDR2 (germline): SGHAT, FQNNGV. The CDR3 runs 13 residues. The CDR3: CASKYGGGTEAFF. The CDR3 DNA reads TGTGCCAGCAAATACGGGGGAGGAACTGAAGCTTTCTTT.

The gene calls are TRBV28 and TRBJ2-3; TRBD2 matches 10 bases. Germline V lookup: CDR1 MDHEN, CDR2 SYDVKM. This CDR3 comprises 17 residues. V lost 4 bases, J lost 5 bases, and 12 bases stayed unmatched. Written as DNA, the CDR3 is TGTGCCAGCAGTTCCCCATCTAGCGGGAGAGGAATAGATACGCAGTATTTT. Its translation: CASSSPSSGRGIDTQYF.

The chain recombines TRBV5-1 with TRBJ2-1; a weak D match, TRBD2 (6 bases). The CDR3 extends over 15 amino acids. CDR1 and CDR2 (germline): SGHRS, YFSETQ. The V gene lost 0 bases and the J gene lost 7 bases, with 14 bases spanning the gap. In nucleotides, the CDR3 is TGCGCCAGCAGCTTGGCCGTCGGAGGGCAGAATGAGCAGTTCTTC. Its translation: CASSLAVGGQNEQFF. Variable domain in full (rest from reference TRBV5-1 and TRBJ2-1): KAGVTQTPRYLIKTRGQQVTLSCSPISGHRSVSWYQQTPGQGLQFLFEYFSETQRNKGNFPGRFSGRQFSNSRSEMNVSTLELGDSALYLCASSLAVGGQNEQFFGPGTRLTVL.

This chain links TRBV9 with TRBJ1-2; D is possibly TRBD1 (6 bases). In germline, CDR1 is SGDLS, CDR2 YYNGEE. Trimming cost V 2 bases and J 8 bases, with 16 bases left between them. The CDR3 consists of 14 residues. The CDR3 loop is CASSVFSGVKGYTF. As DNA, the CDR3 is TGTGCCAGCAGCGTCTTCTCAGGGGTGAAGGGCTACACCTTC.

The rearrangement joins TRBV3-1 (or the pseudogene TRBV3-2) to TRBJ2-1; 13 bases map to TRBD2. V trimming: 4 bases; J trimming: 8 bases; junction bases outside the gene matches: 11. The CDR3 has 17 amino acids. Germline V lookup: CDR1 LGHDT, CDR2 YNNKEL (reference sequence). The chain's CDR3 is CASSPRTSGSKNDEQFF. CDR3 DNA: TGTGCCAGCAGCCCGAGGACTAGCGGGAGTAAGAACGATGAGCAGTTCTTC.

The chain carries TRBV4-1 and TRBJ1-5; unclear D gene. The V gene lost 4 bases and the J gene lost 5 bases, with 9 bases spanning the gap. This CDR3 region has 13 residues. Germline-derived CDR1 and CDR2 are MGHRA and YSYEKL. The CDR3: CASSPGLDQPQHF. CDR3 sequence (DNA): TGCGCCAGCAGCCCCGGGTTGGATCAGCCCCAGCATTTT.

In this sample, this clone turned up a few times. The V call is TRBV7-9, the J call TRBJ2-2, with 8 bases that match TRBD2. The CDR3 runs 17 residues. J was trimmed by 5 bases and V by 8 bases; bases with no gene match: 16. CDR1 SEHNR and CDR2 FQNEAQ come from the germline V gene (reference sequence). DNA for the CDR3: TGTGCCAGCTTGACTAGCGCCGGGCGGGACGTAACCGGGGAGCTGTTTTTT. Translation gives CASLTSAGRDVTGELFF.

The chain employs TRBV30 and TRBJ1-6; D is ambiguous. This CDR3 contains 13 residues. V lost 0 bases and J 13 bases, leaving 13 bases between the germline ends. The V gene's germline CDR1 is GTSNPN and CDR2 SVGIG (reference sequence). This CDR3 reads CAWSVETRGPLHF. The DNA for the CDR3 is TGTGCCTGGAGTGTAGAGACTCGCGGGCCCCTCCACTTT.

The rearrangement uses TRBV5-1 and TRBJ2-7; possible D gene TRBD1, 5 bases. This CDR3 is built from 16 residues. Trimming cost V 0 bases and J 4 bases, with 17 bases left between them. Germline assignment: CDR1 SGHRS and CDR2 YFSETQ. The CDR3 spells CASSLVGQGAKYEQYF. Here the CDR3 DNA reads TGCGCCAGCAGCTTGGTAGGGCAGGGCGCTAAGTACGAGCAGTACTTC. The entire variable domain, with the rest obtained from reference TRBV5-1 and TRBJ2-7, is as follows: KAGVTQTPRYLIKTRGQQVTLSCSPISGHRSVSWYQQTPGQGLQFLFEYFSETQRNKGNFPGRFSGRQFSNSRSEMNVSTLELGDSALYLCASSLVGQGAKYEQYFGPGTRLTVT.

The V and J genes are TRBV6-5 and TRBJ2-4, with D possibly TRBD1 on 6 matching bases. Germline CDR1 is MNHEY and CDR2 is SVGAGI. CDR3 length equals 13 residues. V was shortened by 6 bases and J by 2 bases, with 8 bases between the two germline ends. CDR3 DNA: TGTGCCAGCAGAGGACAGTCCAAAAACATTCAGTACTTC. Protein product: CASRGQSKNIQYF.

The CDR3 sequence: CSASFTEPSGGEQFF. Written as DNA, the CDR3 is TGCAGTGCTAGTTTTACGGAGCCTTCGGGGGGTGAGCAGTTCTTC. V and J are TRBV20-1 and TRBJ2-1, with 7 bases lining up with TRBD2. Germline CDR1 is DFQATT and CDR2 is SNEGSKA (reference sequence). Losses at the gene ends were 3 bases for V and 9 bases for J; bases not matched to a gene: 14. This CDR3 is 15 amino acids long.

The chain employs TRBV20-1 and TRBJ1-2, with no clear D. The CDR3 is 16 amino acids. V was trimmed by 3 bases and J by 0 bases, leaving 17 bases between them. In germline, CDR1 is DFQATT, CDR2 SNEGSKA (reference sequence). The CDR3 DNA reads TGCAGTGCTAGTGGGAGAGACCCCCTTACTAACTATGGCTACACCTTC. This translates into CSASGRDPLTNYGYTF.

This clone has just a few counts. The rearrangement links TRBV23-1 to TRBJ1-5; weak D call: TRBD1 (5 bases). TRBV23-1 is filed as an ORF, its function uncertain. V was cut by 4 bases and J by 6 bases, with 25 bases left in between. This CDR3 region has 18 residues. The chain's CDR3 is CASSLTPAGRRLIQPQHF. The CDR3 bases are TGCGCCAGCAGTCTGACGCCTGCGGGACGGAGGTTGATTCAGCCCCAGCATTTT.

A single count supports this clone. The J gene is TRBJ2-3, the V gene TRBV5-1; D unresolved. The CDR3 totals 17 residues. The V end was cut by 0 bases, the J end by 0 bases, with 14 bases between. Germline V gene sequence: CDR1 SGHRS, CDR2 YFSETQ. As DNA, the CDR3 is TGCGCCAGCAGCTTGGATTTCGACCGAGGTAGCACAGATACGCAGTATTTT. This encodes CASSLDFDRGSTDTQYF.

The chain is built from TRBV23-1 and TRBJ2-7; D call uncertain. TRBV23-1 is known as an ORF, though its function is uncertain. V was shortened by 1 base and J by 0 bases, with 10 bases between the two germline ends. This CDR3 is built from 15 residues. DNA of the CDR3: TGCGCCAGCAGTCAATTCCGCGGTCCCTCCTACGAGCAGTACTTC. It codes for CASSQFRGPSYEQYF.

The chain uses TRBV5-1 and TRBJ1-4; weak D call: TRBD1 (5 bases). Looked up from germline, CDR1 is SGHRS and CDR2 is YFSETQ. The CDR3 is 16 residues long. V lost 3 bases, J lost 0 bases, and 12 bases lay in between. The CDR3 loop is CASSSGLGATNEKLFF. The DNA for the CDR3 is TGCGCCAGCAGCTCGGGACTGGGAGCAACTAATGAAAAACTGTTTTTT.

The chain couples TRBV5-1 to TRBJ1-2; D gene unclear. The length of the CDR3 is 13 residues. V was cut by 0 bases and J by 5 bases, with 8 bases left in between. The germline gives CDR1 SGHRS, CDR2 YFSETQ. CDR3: CASSLAGEYGYTF. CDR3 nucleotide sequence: TGCGCCAGCAGCTTGGCCGGGGAGTATGGCTACACCTTC.